The text below deals with one T cell receptor (beta chain). Its antigen is unidentified. This entry comes from a study of shared clonotypes between healthy human individuals. Study-wide findings and caveats: Owing to a small donor count, the genetic and exposure-history diversity represented was limited.

V dropped 5 bases and J dropped 3; count of bases not matched to a gene: 11. The CDR3 length is 16 residues. Germline V gene sequence: CDR1 MDHEN, CDR2 SYDVKM. The donors, all of them Caucasian adults, lived in Nashville, Tennessee. Original methodology: ImmunoSEQ sequences covered only the junction and lacked quality scores; filtering therefore differed. This table comes from immunoSEQ multiplex PCR, and its TCRdb copy is limited to in-frame clones, with some not included. V, J and clone size were drawn from that table, and D and trimming were deduced from the DNA. The sample has approximately 2.3 million clones, 93% seen once.

The sample consisted of naive CD4+ T cells from PBMCs. Subset in this sample: CD45RA+ positively selected. This sequence joins TRBV28 and TRBJ1-1; 8 bases align to TRBD1. The sequence was collected from a man between 18 and 35 years old in good health. Some clones in this sample may be carry-over from other donors' samples. The CDR3 sequence is CASSRDRGTDDTEAFF. The CDR3 coding sequence is TGTGCCAGCAGTAGAGACAGGGGTACTGATGACACTGAAGCTTTCTTT.